Reported below is one T cell receptor (beta chain). Other nucleotide sequences from this sample produce the same CDR3. Time point denoted: pretreatment peripheral blood. Samples were collected from each patient before treatment and during treatment. Each patient gave between 1 and 8 of them in total. This sample is part of a study of PD-L1 blockade in urothelial cancer. CDR1 MDHEN and CDR2 SYDVKM come from the germline V gene. The length of the CDR3 is 16 residues. Between the trimmed V and J ends, which lost 6 bases and 1 base, there was a span of 16 bases. Using immunoSEQ multiplex PCR, the repertoire was profiled, and TCRdb retains in-frame clones only, with some absent. This repertoire shows about 87,000 clones, 89% found once; its top ten account for about 1%.

This specimen was PBMCs, taken around atezolizumab (anti-PD-L1) treatment. The gene calls are TRBV28 and TRBJ1-3; no clear D. This clonotype was obtained from a woman older than 75 with urothelial cancer. CDR3 sequence (DNA): TGTGCCAGCAGCTTAGGAGGAGGTTTGTCTGGAAACACCATATATTTT. It codes for CASSLGGGLSGNTIYF.